A single sample is the source of the 22 T cell receptor beta chains below, sequenced in a study of OX40 agonist ivuxolimab in advanced cancers. The library relied on the immunoSEQ multiplex PCR assay. Not all clones reach the TCRdb copy of this immuneACCESS table, which keeps in-frame sequences only. Checked studies attribute under half of the gap to unresolved V genes and leave the rest unexplained. Recorded for this sample are tens of thousands of clones; 91% of them occurred a single time. The top ten hold roughly 2.6% of the sample. Source: CD4+ or CD8+ T cells sorted from blood, taken in a trial of the OX40 agonist ivuxolimab. The receptors here all came from an adult with an advanced solid tumor such as melanoma, head and neck, liver or kidney cancer.

The chain combines TRBV11-2 with TRBJ2-1; possibly TRBD1 for D (5 bases). The CDR3 totals 13 residues. The V end was cut by 0 bases, the J end by 10 bases, with 10 bases between. Germline CDR1 reads SGHAT; CDR2 reads FQNNGV. The CDR3 DNA reads as TGTGCCAGCAGCTTAGATCCGACAGTCGAGCAGTTCTTC. Translation gives CASSLDPTVEQFF.

The chain links TRBV15 to TRBJ2-7; D gene uncertain. Germline values: CDR1 LNHNV, CDR2 YYDKDF (reference sequence). With 0 bases removed from V and 1 base from J, the gap between germline ends came to 7 bases. The CDR3 totals 14 residues. Here the CDR3 DNA reads TGTGCCACCAGCAGAGATCTCGCGTCCTACGAGCAGTACTTC. Its translation: CATSRDLASYEQYF.

This clone was detected once. J is TRBJ2-7 and V is TRBV28, with TRBD1 matching 7 bases. The V and J ends lost 5 bases and 2 bases, in that order; junction bases with no gene match: 9. Germline V gives CDR1 MDHEN, CDR2 SYDVKM. The length of the CDR3 is 15 residues. The CDR3 reads CASSVQGPYTYEQYF. CDR3 DNA: TGTGCCAGCAGTGTACAGGGGCCCTATACCTACGAGCAGTACTTC. Looking up the rest from reference TRBV28 and TRBJ2-7 gives the full variable domain: DVKVTQSSRYLVKRTGEKVFLECVQDMDHENMFWYRQDPGLGLRLIYFSYDVKMKEKGDIPEGYSVSREKKERFSLILESASTNQTSMYLCASSVQGPYTYEQYFGPGTRLTVT.

This chain uses TRBV19 with TRBJ1-2, with 7 bases that match TRBD1. CDR3 length equals 14 residues. The germline gives CDR1 LNHDA, CDR2 SQIVND (reference sequence). J lost 5 bases, V lost 7 bases, and 10 bases had no gene match. The DNA of the CDR3 is TGTGCCAGTAAACTGCAGGGGGATGCTTATGGCTACACCTTC. Translation gives CASKLQGDAYGYTF.

The CDR3 spells CASSLGRQQETQYF. The CDR3 DNA sequence: TGCGCCAGCAGCTTGGGTAGACAGCAAGAGACCCAGTACTTC. The J gene is TRBJ2-5, the V gene TRBV5-1, with D possibly matching TRBD1 (5 bases). The germline gives CDR1 SGHRS, CDR2 YFSETQ. Trimming removed 0 bases from V and 2 bases from J, with 8 bases in between. The CDR3 covers 14 residues.

This clone was recorded only once. The genes are TRBV21-1 and TRBJ2-1; the D segment call TRBD2 is taken from the table without a DNA check. TRBV21-1 is marked as a pseudogene. The CDR3 runs to 12 residues. The CDR3 is CASSNTRNEQFF. The CDR3 nucleotides read TGTGCCAGCAGCAACACTAGGAATGAGCAGTTCTTC.

The rearrangement uses TRBV5-8 and TRBJ1-1, with a possible D match to TRBD1 (6 bases). The germline V and J ends were trimmed by 4 bases and 4 bases, with 14 bases remaining between them. CDR3 length: 14 amino acids. Germline V gives CDR1 SGHTS, CDR2 YDEGEE. CDR3 sequence reads: CASSRRGGGTEAFF. The CDR3 nucleotides read TGTGCCAGCAGCCGCAGGGGTGGGGGCACTGAAGCTTTCTTT.

The chain is built from TRBV5-4 and TRBJ2-7, with 8 nucleotides matching TRBD2. Germline CDR1 is SGHNT and CDR2 is YYREEE (reference sequence). The ends lost 2 bases at V and 5 bases at J; junction bases unmatched: 9. The CDR3 length is 15 residues. For the CDR3, the DNA is TGTGCCAGCAGCTTACAGCTTGCGGGAGGTGACGAGCAGTACTTC. Protein sequence: CASSLQLAGGDEQYF.

V and J are TRBV5-4 and TRBJ2-3, with TRBD2 matching over 9 bases. J gave up 2 bases and V 5 bases, and 9 bases lay outside the gene matches. The CDR3 extends over 16 amino acids. Germline V gene data show CDR1 as SGHNT and CDR2 as YYREEE (reference sequence). CDR3: CASRASGTLITDTQYF. In DNA, the CDR3 is TGTGCCAGCAGGGCTAGCGGGACCCTCATCACAGATACGCAGTATTTT.

This chain uses TRBV13 with TRBJ2-7; no clear D gene. Trimming pared 6 bases from V and 4 bases from J, leaving 13 bases between. CDR1 PRHDT and CDR2 FYEKMQ come from the germline V gene (reference sequence). This CDR3 comprises 13 residues. The CDR3, as DNA: TGTGCCAGCAGAATAGAGGCGCTATACGAGCAGTACTTC. The encoded protein is CASRIEALYEQYF.

The chain combines TRBV23-1 with TRBJ2-7, with D hard to call. Being an ORF, TRBV23-1 has a function that is uncertain. The CDR3 loop spans 12 amino acids. The V and J ends lost 7 bases and 4 bases respectively, with 11 bases between them. The CDR3 sequence is CASKLIRYEQYF. The CDR3 DNA reads TGCGCCAGCAAACTCATACGGTACGAGCAGTACTTC.

This chain uses TRBV5-1 with TRBJ2-2, with TRBD2 matching 7 bases. The germline V gene encodes CDR1 SGHRS and CDR2 YFSETQ. J was trimmed by 0 bases and V by 7 bases; bases with no gene match: 6. The CDR3 is made up of 15 amino acids. CDR3 loop: CASFWGGANTGELFF. As DNA, the CDR3 is TGCGCCAGCTTCTGGGGGGGAGCGAACACCGGGGAGCTGTTTTTT.

Comments on this clone: An end of the junction does not agree with germline; a read error may underlie this. This chain uses TRBV28 with TRBJ2-3; TRBD2 aligns across 7 bases. Germline V lookup: CDR1 MDHEN, CDR2 SYDVKM. The CDR3 has 12 amino acids. The CDR3 nucleotides are TGTGCCAGCAGAGAGCTTAGCGGGCGGACGAATTTT. Translation gives CASRELSGRTNF.

The rearrangement uses TRBV7-6 and TRBJ2-5, with D unresolved. Looked up from germline, CDR1 is SGHVS and CDR2 is FNYEAQ. Trimming pared 1 base from V and 2 bases from J, leaving 8 bases between. The CDR3 covers 14 residues. The CDR3 DNA sequence: TGTGCCAGCAGCTTAGGGGTTGGACAAGAGACCCAGTACTTC. This encodes CASSLGVGQETQYF.

CDR3 DNA: TGTGCCAGCAGTTTCGACCCGGAGCAGCCCCAGCATTTT. Translated: CASSFDPEQPQHF. The chain is built from TRBV6-5 and TRBJ1-5; D remains ambiguous. The CDR3 covers 13 residues. The germline gives CDR1 MNHEY, CDR2 SVGAGI. The V end was cut by 4 bases, the J end by 7 bases, with 11 bases between.

The chain combines TRBV19 with TRBJ1-5; possible D gene TRBD1, 6 bases. V lost 11 bases and J lost 3, with 17 bases in between. Germline assignment: CDR1 LNHDA and CDR2 SQIVND (reference sequence). CDR3 size: 14 residues. CDR3 DNA sequence: TGTGCCTCCAAAGAGCAGGGGAACAATCAGCCCCAGCATTTT. It yields the protein CASKEQGNNQPQHF.

The rearrangement uses TRBV6-5 and TRBJ2-7; 8 bases agree with TRBD1. V shed 4 bases, J shed 0 bases, and the junction held 8 bases outside the gene matches. Germline assignment: CDR1 MNHEY and CDR2 SVGAGI. The CDR3 runs 16 residues. The CDR3 protein is CASSSPGQASSYEQYF. CDR3 nucleotides: TGTGCCAGCAGTTCCCCGGGACAGGCGAGCTCCTACGAGCAGTACTTC.

J is TRBJ2-3 and V is TRBV19, with 10 bases fitting TRBD1. V trimming: 5 bases; J trimming: 5 bases; junction bases outside the gene matches: 7. The V gene's germline CDR1 is LNHDA and CDR2 SQIVND (reference sequence). The CDR3 contains 15 residues. The CDR3 DNA reads TGTGCCAGTAGTTCGACAGGGGGCGCCGGAGATACGCAGTATTTT. Protein: CASSSTGGAGDTQYF.

The chain joins TRBV30 to TRBJ2-1, with D perhaps matching TRBD1 or TRBD2 (5 bases each). From germline, CDR1 is GTSNPN and CDR2 SVGIG (reference sequence). The CDR3 runs to 11 residues. V was clipped by 1 base and J by 12 bases, with 10 bases between them. The CDR3 DNA reads as TGTGCCTGGAGTGGGGACCTCGGGCAGTTCTTC. Encoded protein: CAWSGDLGQFF.

In this sample, this clone turned up once. J is TRBJ2-1 and V is TRBV5-8, with 13 bases identical to TRBD2. This CDR3 is built from 18 residues. V lost 7 bases and J lost 0; bases outside the gene matches: 10. The V gene's germline CDR1 is SGHTS and CDR2 YDEGEE. CDR3 DNA sequence: TGTGCCAGCCCAGGCTTCACTAGCGGGAGGGTCTCCTACAATGAGCAGTTCTTC. Translating gives CASPGFTSGRVSYNEQFF.

The chain uses TRBV15 and TRBJ2-1; the D gene is possibly TRBD1 (6 bases). In germline, CDR1 is LNHNV, CDR2 YYDKDF (reference sequence). Trimming stripped 4 bases from V and 12 bases from J, with 16 bases between. This CDR3 is 13 amino acids long. The CDR3 loop reads CATSKGATGSQFF. In nucleotides, the CDR3 is TGTGCCACCAGCAAAGGCGCGACAGGTTCGCAGTTCTTC.

This chain joins TRBV5-5 and TRBJ1-1; 8 nucleotides line up with TRBD1. CDR3 length equals 14 residues. The V gene's germline CDR1 is SGHKS and CDR2 YYEKEE (reference sequence). Unmatched junction bases numbered 4, after V lost 5 bases and J lost 1 base. CDR3 sequence: CASRDRGPNTEAFF. The CDR3 DNA sequence: TGTGCCAGCAGAGACAGGGGACCGAACACTGAAGCTTTCTTT.